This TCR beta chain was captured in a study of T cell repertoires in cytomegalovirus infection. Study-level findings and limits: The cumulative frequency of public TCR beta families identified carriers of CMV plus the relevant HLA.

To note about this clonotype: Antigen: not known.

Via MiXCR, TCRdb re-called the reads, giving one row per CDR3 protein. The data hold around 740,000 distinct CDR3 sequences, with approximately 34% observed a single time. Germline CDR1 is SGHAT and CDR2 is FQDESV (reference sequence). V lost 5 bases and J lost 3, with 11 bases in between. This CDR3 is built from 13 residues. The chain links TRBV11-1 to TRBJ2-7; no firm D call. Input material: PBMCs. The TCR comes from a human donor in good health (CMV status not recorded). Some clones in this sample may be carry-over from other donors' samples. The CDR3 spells CASSVPGYYEQYF. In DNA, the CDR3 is TGTGCCAGCAGCGTTCCTGGATACTACGAGCAGTACTTC. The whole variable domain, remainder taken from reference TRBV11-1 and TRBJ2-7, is EAEVAQSPRYKITEKSQAVAFWCDPISGHATLYWYRQILGQGPELLVQFQDESVVDDSQLPKDRFSAERLKGVDSTLKIQPAELGDSAMYLCASSVPGYYEQYFGPGTRLTVT.